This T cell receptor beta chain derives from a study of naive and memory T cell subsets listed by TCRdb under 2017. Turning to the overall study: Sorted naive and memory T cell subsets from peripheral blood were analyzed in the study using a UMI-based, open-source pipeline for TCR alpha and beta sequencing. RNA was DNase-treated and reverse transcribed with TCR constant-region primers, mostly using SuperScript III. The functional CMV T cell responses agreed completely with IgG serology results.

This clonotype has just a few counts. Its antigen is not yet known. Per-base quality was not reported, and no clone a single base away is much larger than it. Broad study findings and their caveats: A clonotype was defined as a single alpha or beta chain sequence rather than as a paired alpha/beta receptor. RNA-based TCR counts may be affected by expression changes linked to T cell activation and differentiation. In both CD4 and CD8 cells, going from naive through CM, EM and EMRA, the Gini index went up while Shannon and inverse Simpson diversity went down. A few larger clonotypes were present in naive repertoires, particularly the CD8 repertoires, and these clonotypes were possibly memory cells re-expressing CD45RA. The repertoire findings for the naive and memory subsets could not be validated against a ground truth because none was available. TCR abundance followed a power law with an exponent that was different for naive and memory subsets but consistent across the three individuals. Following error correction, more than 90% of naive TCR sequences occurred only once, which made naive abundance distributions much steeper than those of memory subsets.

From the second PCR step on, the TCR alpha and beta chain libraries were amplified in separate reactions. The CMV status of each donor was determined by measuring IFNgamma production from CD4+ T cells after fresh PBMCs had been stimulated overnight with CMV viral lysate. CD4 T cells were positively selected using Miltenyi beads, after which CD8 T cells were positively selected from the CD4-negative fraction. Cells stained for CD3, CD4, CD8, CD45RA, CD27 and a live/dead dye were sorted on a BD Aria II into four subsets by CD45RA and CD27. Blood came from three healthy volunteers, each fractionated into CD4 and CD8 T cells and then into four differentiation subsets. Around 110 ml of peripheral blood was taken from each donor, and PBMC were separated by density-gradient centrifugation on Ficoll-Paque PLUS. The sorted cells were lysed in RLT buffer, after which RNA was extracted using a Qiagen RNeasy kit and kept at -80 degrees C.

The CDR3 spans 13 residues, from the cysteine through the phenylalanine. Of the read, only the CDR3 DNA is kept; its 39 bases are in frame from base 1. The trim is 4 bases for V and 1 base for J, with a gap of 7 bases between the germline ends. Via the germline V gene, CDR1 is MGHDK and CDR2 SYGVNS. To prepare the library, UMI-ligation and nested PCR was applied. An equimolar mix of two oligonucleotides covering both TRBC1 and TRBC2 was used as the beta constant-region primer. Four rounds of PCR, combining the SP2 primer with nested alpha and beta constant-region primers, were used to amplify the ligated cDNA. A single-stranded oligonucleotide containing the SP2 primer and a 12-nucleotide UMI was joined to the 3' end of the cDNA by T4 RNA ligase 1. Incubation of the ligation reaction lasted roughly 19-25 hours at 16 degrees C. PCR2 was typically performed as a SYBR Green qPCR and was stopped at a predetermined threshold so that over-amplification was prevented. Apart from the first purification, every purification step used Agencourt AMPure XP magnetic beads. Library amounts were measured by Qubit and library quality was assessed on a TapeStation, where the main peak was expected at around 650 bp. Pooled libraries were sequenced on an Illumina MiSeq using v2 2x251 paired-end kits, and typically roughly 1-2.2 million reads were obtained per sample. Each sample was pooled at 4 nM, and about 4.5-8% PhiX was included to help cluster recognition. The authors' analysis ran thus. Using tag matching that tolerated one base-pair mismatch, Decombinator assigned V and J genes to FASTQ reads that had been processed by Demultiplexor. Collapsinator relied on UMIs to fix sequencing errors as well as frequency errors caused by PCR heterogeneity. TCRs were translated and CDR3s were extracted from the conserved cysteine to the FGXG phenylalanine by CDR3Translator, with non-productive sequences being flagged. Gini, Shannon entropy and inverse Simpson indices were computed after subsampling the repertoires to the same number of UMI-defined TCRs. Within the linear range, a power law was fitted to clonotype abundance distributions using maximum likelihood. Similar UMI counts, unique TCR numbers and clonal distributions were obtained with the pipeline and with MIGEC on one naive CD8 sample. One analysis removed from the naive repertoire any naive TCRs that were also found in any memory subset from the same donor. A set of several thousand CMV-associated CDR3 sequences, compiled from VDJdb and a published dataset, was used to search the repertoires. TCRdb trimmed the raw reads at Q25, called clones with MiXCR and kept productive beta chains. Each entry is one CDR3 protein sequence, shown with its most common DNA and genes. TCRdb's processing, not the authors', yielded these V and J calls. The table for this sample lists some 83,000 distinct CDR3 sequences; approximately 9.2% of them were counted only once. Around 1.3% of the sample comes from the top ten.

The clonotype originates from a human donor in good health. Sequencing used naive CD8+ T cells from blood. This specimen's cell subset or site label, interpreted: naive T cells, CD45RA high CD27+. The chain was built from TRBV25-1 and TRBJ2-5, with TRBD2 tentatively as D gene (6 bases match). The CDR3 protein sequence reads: CASSAGVQETQYF. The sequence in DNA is TGTGCCAGCAGTGCGGGGGTCCAAGAGACCCAGTACTTC.